These T cell receptor beta chains were read from a single sample in a study of cytomegalovirus exposure and HLA in healthy donors. Produced via immunoSEQ multiplex PCR; TCRdb's table is partial and in-frame only. Of roughly 200,000 clones in the sample, over 65% were seen once. The specimen sequenced was PBMCs. These TCRs come from a woman aged 60-75 years in good health and CMV-seropositive. The CDR3 runs from the conserved cysteine through the conserved F or W. Fields, in order: V gene, J gene, D gene, clone size, CDR3 DNA, CDR3 protein. The D gene is left open where the match is weak. Clone size, where shown, is once, few, many, or a class for clones that have expanded.

V: TRBV7-3
J: TRBJ2-1
D: .
size: .
DNA: TGTGCCAGCAGCTTAGCGGTAGACCCCAATGAGCAGTTCTTC
CDR3: CASSLAVDPNEQFF

V: TRBV14
J: TRBJ1-2
D: .
size: .
DNA: TGTGCCAGCAGCCAGACAGTGAAAGGGGGCTACACCTTC
CDR3: CASSQTVKGGYTF

V: TRBV28
J: TRBJ2-4
D: .
size: .
DNA: TGTGCCAGCAGTTCCCTGACAGGCGGTCCAAACATTCAGTACTTC
CDR3: CASSSLTGGPNIQYF

V: TRBV27
J: TRBJ1-6
D: TRBD1
size: once
DNA: TGTGCCAGCAGTTTATCCGTCCCGGGACAGGGGAAGAATTCACCCCTCCACTTT
CDR3: CASSLSVPGQGKNSPLHF

V: TRBV4-3
J: TRBJ2-1
D: .
size: .
DNA: TGCGCCAGCAGCCAAGATAGGGACTCTTACAATGAGCAGTTCTTC
CDR3: CASSQDRDSYNEQFF

V: TRBV18
J: TRBJ2-4
D: .
size: .
DNA: TGTGCCAGCTCACCGGGGGGTTCGGACATTCAGTACTTC
CDR3: CASSPGGSDIQYF

V: TRBV18
J: TRBJ2-4
D: TRBD1
size: .
DNA: TGTGCCAGCTCACCACCTCACAGGGGGCAACTAGCCAAAAACATTCAGTACTTC
CDR3: CASSPPHRGQLAKNIQYF

V: TRBV15
J: TRBJ2-5
D: TRBD1
size: few
DNA: TGTGCCACCAGCAGAGAGGGCGTGGGACAGGGGGATTCGGAGACCCAGTACTTC
CDR3: CATSREGVGQGDSETQYF

V: TRBV30
J: TRBJ2-7
D: TRBD2
size: .
DNA: TGTGCCTGCCGGGGGGGGCCCGGCGAGCAGTACTTC
CDR3: CACRGGPGEQYF

V: TRBV10-3
J: TRBJ2-5
D: TRBD2
size: few
DNA: TGTGCCACCACCCGACTAGCGGGGGGACAAGAGACCCAGTACTTC
CDR3: CATTRLAGGQETQYF

V: TRBV29-1
J: TRBJ2-5
D: .
size: .
DNA: TGCAGCGTTGGTGGGCCGGTGGTAGGTGAGACCCAGTACTTC
CDR3: CSVGGPVVGETQYF

V: TRBV5-5
J: TRBJ2-7
D: TRBD2
size: .
DNA: TGTGCCAGCAGCTTGGCGGGAGGGAATCTCAGGTACGAGCAGTACTTC
CDR3: CASSLAGGNLRYEQYF

V: TRBV5-1
J: TRBJ2-6
D: .
size: .
DNA: TGCGCCAGCAGCGGAGGGTCCTCTGGGGCCAACGTCCTGACTTTC
CDR3: CASSGGSSGANVLTF

V: TRBV7-9
J: TRBJ1-6
D: .
size: .
DNA: TGTGCCAGCAGCCTTACGGTGGGGGGGAATTCACCCCTCCACTTT
CDR3: CASSLTVGGNSPLHF

V: TRBV5-8
J: TRBJ1-4
D: TRBD1
size: .
DNA: TGTGCCAGCAGCTTGATCACGGGACAGGGAAAACTGTTTTTT
CDR3: CASSLITGQGKLFF

V: TRBV5-1
J: TRBJ2-7
D: TRBD2
size: .
DNA: TGCGCCAGCAGTTCAGACAGCGGGAGAAGTGGGGAGCAGTACTTC
CDR3: CASSSDSGRSGEQYF

V: TRBV30
J: TRBJ2-2
D: .
size: once
DNA: TGTGCCTGGAGTGTACTGAGCTTCGGGGAGCTGTTTTTT
CDR3: CAWSVLSFGELFF

V: TRBV6-5
J: TRBJ1-2
D: .
size: .
DNA: TGTGCCAGCAGAGGGACTACCCCCTATGGCTACACCTTC
CDR3: CASRGTTPYGYTF

V: TRBV10-2
J: TRBJ2-7
D: .
size: .
DNA: TGCGCCAGCAGTGACTTCCGGACAGACAAAACCTACGAGCAGTACTTC
CDR3: CASSDFRTDKTYEQYF

V: TRBV30
J: TRBJ1-1
D: .
size: .
DNA: TGTGCCTGGAGTCGATGGTCGGACACTGAAGCTTTCTTT
CDR3: CAWSRWSDTEAFF

V: TRBV5-6
J: TRBJ2-2
D: .
size: .
DNA: TGTGCCAGCAGCCCACACGTAACCGGGGAGCTGTTTTTT
CDR3: CASSPHVTGELFF

V: TRBV13
J: TRBJ1-1
D: .
size: .
DNA: TGTGCCAGCAGCTTAGAGGGGGGGAGGACTGAAGCTTTCTTT
CDR3: CASSLEGGRTEAFF

V: TRBV30
J: TRBJ2-7
D: TRBD1
size: once
DNA: TGTGCCTCGGGGACAGGTACTAGCGAGCAGTACTTC
CDR3: CASGTGTSEQYF

V: TRBV29-1
J: TRBJ1-1
D: TRBD1
size: .
DNA: TGCAGCGCGAAAAGTCGGGGACAGAGTGAAGCTTTCTTT
CDR3: CSAKSRGQSEAFF

V: TRBV14
J: TRBJ1-5
D: .
size: .
DNA: TGTGCCAGCAGCTTAAACAGGGAGCAGCCCCAGCATTTT
CDR3: CASSLNREQPQHF

V: TRBV5-1
J: TRBJ2-1
D: .
size: .
DNA: TGCGCCAGCAGCTTACCGGGAGCGGGCTACAATGAGCAGTTCTTC
CDR3: CASSLPGAGYNEQFF

V: TRBV5-1
J: TRBJ1-2
D: .
size: once
DNA: TGCGCCAGCAGCTTGAGCCAGGATGGCTACACCTTC
CDR3: CASSLSQDGYTF

V: TRBV7-2
J: TRBJ2-5
D: TRBD1
size: .
DNA: TGTGCCAGCACCCCAGGGGGCCGGGAGACCCAGTACTTC
CDR3: CASTPGGRETQYF